What follows is one TCR beta chain and its context. The antigen is unknown. The germline CDR1 and CDR2 sequences are SNHLY and FYNNEI. Unmatched junction bases numbered 6, after V lost 10 bases and J lost 5 bases. CDR3 length: 14 amino acids. The data belong to a study of cytomegalovirus exposure and HLA in healthy donors. Study results and limitations: Available immune exposure information covered CMV serostatus only. In a later analysis, common viral pathogens appeared linked to several of the most significant clusters.

This PCR relied on a set of 60 Vbeta primers and 13 Jbeta primers. Produced via immunoSEQ multiplex PCR; TCRdb's table is partial and in-frame only. The data contain approximately 120,000 clones, roughly 73% of them singletons. The rearrangement joins TRBV2 to TRBJ2-2; 11 bases match TRBD2. The sequence came from a man between 60 and 75 years old in good health and CMV-seropositive. Sequenced material: PBMCs. This chain's CDR3 is CATTSGGGTGELFF. Written as DNA, the CDR3 is TGTGCCACTACTAGCGGGGGAGGAACCGGGGAGCTGTTTTTT.